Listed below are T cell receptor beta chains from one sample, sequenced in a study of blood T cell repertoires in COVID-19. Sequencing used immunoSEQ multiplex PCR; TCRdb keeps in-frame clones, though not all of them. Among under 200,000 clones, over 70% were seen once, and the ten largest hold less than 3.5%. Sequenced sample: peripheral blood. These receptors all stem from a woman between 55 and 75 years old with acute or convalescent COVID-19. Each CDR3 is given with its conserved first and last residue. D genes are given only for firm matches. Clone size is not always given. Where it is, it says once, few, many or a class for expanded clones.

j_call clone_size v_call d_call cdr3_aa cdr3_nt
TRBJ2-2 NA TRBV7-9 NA CASSLVRGGELFF TGTGCCAGCAGCCTCGTTAGAGGAGGGGAGCTGTTTTTT
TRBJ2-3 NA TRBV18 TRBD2 CASSRVAGGSTDTQYF TGTGCCAGCTCACGCGTAGCGGGGGGGAGCACAGATACGCAGTATTTT
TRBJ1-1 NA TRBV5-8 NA CASSLRQQNTEAFF TGTGCCAGCAGCTTGCGACAGCAGAACACTGAAGCTTTCTTT
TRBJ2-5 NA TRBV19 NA CASSIMGGGIETQYF TGTGCCAGTAGTATCATGGGCGGAGGCATTGAGACCCAGTACTTC
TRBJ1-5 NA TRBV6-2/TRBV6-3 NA CASSRTGLSNQPQHF TGTGCCAGCAGCCGAACGGGACTCAGCAATCAGCCCCAGCATTTT
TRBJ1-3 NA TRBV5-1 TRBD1 CASSPWQGAGNTIYF TGCGCCAGCAGCCCTTGGCAGGGGGCTGGAAACACCATATATTTT
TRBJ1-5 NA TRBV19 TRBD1 CASSIPTGGRVQPQHF TGTGCCAGTAGTATCCCGACAGGGGGCCGGGTTCAGCCCCAGCATTTT
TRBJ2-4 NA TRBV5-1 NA CASSPAVAKNIQYF TGCGCCAGCAGCCCGGCGGTGGCCAAAAACATTCAGTACTTC
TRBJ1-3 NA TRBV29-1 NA CSVDPGVSGNTIYF TGCAGCGTTGACCCCGGGGTCTCTGGAAACACCATATATTTT
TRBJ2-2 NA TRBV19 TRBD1 CASSVQGAGELFF TGTGCCAGTAGTGTCCAGGGGGCCGGGGAGCTGTTTTTT
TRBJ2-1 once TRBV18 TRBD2 CASSPNGLAGGLNNEQFF TGTGCCAGCTCACCAAATGGGCTAGCGGGGGGCCTAAACAATGAGCAGTTCTTC
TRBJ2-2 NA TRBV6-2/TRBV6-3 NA CASSSGTSRTNTGELFF TGTGCCAGCAGTTCTGGGACTTCCCGGACGAACACCGGGGAGCTGTTTTTT
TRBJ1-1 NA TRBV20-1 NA CSASDSVGAFF TGCAGTGCCTCGGACTCTGTTGGGGCTTTCTTT
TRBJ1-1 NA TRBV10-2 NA CASSAGGATEAFF TGCGCCAGCAGTGCCGGGGGAGCCACTGAAGCTTTCTTT
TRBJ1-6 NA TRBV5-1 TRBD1 CASSSGTGSSPLHF TGCGCCAGCAGCTCCGGGACAGGCAGTTCACCCCTCCACTTT
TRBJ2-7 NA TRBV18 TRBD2 CASSPPGGTAGAYF TGTGCCAGCTCACCCCCGGGGGGGACTGCGGGGGCGTACTTC
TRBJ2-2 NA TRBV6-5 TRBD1 CASSYQGQGATGELFF TGTGCCAGCAGTTACCAGGGACAGGGGGCAACCGGGGAGCTGTTTTTT
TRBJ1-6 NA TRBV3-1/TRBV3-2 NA CASSRGQGNSPLHF TGTGCCAGCAGCCGGGGGCAAGGTAATTCACCCCTCCACTTT
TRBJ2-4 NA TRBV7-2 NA CASSLAGGAKNIQYF TGTGCCAGCAGCTTAGCCGGGGGAGCCAAAAACATTCAGTACTTC
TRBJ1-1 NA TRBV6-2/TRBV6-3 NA CASSYSGQAFF TGTGCCAGCAGTTACTCGGGGCAAGCTTTCTTT
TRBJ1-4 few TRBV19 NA CASSTQGLSNEKLFF TGTGCCAGTAGTACCCAGGGCCTATCTAATGAAAAACTGTTTTTT
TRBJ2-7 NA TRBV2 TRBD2 CASSARTMGGGYYEQYF TGTGCCAGCAGTGCCAGGACAATGGGGGGAGGGTACTACGAGCAGTACTTC
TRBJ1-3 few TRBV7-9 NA CASSLTQASSGNTIYF TGTGCCAGCAGCTTAACACAGGCTTCCTCTGGAAACACCATATATTTT
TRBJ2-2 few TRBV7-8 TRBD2 CASSFPSGGEGTGELFF TGTGCCAGCAGCTTCCCTAGCGGGGGGGAGGGCACCGGGGAGCTGTTTTTT
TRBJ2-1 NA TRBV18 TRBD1 CASSPQTGGTEQFF TGTGCCAGCTCACCACAGACAGGGGGGACGGAGCAGTTCTTC
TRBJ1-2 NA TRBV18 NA CASSPPPLKGGGYTF TGTGCCAGCTCACCACCTCCTCTGAAGGGAGGAGGCTACACCTTC
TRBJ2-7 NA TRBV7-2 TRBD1 CASSARTGGFEQYF TGTGCCAGCAGCGCGAGGACAGGGGGCTTCGAGCAGTACTTC
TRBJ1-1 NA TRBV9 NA CASSVAPVGREAFF TGTGCCAGCAGCGTAGCCCCAGTAGGGAGGGAAGCTTTCTTT
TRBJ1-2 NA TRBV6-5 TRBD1 CASSYVAGTGYYGYTF TGTGCCAGCAGTTACGTTGCCGGGACAGGATACTATGGCTACACCTTC
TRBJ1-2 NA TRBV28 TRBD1 CASSLTGALGQGGVYGYTF TGTGCCAGCAGTTTAACAGGTGCCCTAGGACAGGGGGGAGTCTATGGCTACACCTTC
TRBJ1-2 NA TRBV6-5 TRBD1 CASRPQGTLRGGYTF TGTGCCAGCAGACCACAGGGGACCTTGAGGGGTGGCTACACCTTC
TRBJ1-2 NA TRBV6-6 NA CASRPGQLITHGYTF TGTGCCAGCAGGCCTGGACAGTTAATCACCCACGGCTACACCTTC
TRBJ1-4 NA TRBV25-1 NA CASSGPTGDELFF TGTGCCAGCAGTGGTCCGACAGGCGACGAGCTGTTTTTT
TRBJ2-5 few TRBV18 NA CASSRAGTLYQETQYF TGTGCCAGCTCACGAGCCGGGACTCTCTACCAAGAGACCCAGTACTTC
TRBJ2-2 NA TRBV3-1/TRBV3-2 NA CASSQGHAGELFF TGTGCCAGCAGCCAAGGGCACGCCGGGGAGCTGTTTTTT
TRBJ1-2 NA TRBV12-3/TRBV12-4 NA CASSQILNRGYTF TGTGCCAGCAGCCAAATATTGAACAGGGGCTACACCTTC
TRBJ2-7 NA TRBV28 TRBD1 CATTGALKLYEQYF TGTGCCACGACAGGGGCCCTTAAGCTCTACGAGCAGTACTTC
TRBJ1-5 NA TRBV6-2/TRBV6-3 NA CASSYSKGEHSNQPQHF TGTGCCAGCAGTTACTCGAAGGGGGAGCATAGCAATCAGCCCCAGCATTTT
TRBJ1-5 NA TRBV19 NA CASSIRGPRNQPQHF TGTGCCAGTAGTATACGAGGGCCGAGGAATCAGCCCCAGCATTTT
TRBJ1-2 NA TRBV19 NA CASSIEGSISSYGYTF TGTGCCAGTAGTATAGAAGGATCAATTAGCAGCTATGGCTACACCTTC
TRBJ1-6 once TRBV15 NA CATSSGAGSTNSPLHF TGTGCCACCAGCAGCGGAGCAGGGTCTACTAATTCACCCCTCCACTTT
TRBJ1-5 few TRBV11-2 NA CASSLEGDNQPQHF TGTGCCAGCAGCTTGGAGGGTGACAATCAGCCCCAGCATTTT
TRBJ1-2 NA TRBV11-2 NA CASSPQGPLYGYTF TGTGCCAGCAGCCCGCAGGGGCCACTCTATGGCTACACCTTC
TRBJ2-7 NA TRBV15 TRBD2 CATSKERGSYEQYF TGTGCCACCAGCAAGGAGCGGGGGAGTTACGAGCAGTACTTC
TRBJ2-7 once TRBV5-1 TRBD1 CASSWITGVDSYEQYF TGCGCCAGCAGCTGGATAACAGGGGTTGACTCCTACGAGCAGTACTTC
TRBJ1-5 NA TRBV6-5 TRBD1 CASSYGTEGGPQHF TGTGCCAGCAGTTATGGGACAGAGGGAGGGCCCCAGCATTTT
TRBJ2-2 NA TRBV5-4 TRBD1 CASSLQGAGELFF TGTGCCAGCAGCTTGCAGGGGGCCGGGGAGCTGTTTTTT
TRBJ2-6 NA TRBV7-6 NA CASSLGTRSGANVLTF TGTGCCAGCAGCTTAGGGACTCGCTCTGGGGCCAACGTCCTGACTTTC
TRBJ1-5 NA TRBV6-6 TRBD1 CASRTGTGGAGQPQHF TGTGCCAGCAGGACCGGGACAGGGGGCGCCGGGCAGCCCCAGCATTTT
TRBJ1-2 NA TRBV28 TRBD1 CASRGDSFYGYTF TGTGCCAGCAGGGGGGACAGCTTCTATGGCTACACCTTC
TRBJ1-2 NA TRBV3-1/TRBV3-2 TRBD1 CASSQAKGAAGYTF TGTGCCAGCAGCCAAGCCAAGGGGGCGGCTGGCTACACCTTC
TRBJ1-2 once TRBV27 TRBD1 CASSSGQGGDRYTF TGTGCCAGCAGCTCCGGACAGGGGGGAGATCGCTACACCTTC
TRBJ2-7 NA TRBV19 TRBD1 CASSQGATGERRYEQYF TGTGCCAGTAGTCAAGGGGCCACAGGGGAGAGGCGCTACGAGCAGTACTTC